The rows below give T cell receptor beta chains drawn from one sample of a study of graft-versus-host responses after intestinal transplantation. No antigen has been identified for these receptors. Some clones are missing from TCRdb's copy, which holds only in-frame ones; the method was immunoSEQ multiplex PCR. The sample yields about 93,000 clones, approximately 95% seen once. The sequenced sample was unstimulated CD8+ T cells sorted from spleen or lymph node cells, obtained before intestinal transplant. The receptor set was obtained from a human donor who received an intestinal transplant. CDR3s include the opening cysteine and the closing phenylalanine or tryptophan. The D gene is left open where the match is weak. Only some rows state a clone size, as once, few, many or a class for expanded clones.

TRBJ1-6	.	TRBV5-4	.	TGTGCCAGCAGCTTTCCAGGGGATTCACCCCTCCACTTT	CASSFPGDSPLHF
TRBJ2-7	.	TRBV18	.	TGTGCCAGCTCACCAGACCCCCCAGGGCTATCCTACGAGCAGTACTTC	CASSPDPPGLSYEQYF
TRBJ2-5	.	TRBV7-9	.	TGTGCCAGCAGCGATGGCCTTCTCGAGACCCAGTACTTC	CASSDGLLETQYF
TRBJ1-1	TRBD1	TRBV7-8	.	TGTGCCAGCAGCTTAGGGGGACAGAGCACTGAAGCTTTCTTT	CASSLGGQSTEAFF
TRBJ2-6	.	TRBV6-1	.	TGTGCCAGCAGTGTCCGCGGCAGGGCTGGGGCCAACGTCCTGACTTTC	CASSVRGRAGANVLTF
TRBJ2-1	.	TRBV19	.	TGTGCCAGTAGTATAGCCCCTCTCCCTAGCGACTTCACCTACAATGAGCAGTTCTTC	CASSIAPLPSDFTYNEQFF
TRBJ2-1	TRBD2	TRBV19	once	TGTGCCAGTTCGCCGGGACTAGCGGGCCCCTACCGCGACAATGAGCAGTTCTTC	CASSPGLAGPYRDNEQFF
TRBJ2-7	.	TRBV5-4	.	TGTGCCAGCAGCCCGAGGAGCGCAGCCTACGAGCAGTACTTC	CASSPRSAAYEQYF
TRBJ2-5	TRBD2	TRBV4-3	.	TGCGCCAGCAGCCAATCCGGGGGGGAGACCCAGTACTTC	CASSQSGGETQYF
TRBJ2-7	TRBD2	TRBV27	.	TGTGCCAGCAGTTCACTAGCGGGCTTATACGAGCAGTACTTC	CASSSLAGLYEQYF
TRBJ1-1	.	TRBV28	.	TGTGCCAGCATAATCCGGAACACTGAAGCTTTCTTT	CASIIRNTEAFF
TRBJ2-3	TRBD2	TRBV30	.	TGTGCCTGGAGGGGCGGACTAGCAGGTACGCAGTATTTT	CAWRGGLAGTQYF
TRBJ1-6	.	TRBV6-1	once	TGTGCCAGCAGTGAAATCCCGGGAAACTCCAATTCACCCCTCCACTTT	CASSEIPGNSNSPLHF
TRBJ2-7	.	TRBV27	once	TGTGCCAGCAGTTTAATTAGGGGACTCTCCTACGAGCAGTACTTC	CASSLIRGLSYEQYF
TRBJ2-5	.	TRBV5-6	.	TGTGCCAGCAGCTTCGGTGAGACCCAGTACTTC	CASSFGETQYF